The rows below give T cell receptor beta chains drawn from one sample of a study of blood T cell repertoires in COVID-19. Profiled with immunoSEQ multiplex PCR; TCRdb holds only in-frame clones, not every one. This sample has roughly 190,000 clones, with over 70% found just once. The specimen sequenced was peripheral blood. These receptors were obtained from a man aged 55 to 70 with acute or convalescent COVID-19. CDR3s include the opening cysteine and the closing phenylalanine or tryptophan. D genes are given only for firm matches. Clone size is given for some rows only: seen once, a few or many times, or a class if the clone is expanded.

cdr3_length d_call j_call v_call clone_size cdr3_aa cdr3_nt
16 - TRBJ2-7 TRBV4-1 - CASSQDRFPTRGEQYF TGCGCCAGCAGCCAAGATAGATTCCCAACGCGAGGCGAGCAGTACTTC
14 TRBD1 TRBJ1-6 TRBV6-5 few CASSNRGRDSPLHF TGTGCCAGCAGTAACAGGGGCCGGGACTCACCCCTCCACTTT
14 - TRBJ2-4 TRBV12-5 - CASAMSLAKNIQYF TGTGCTAGTGCAATGAGCCTAGCCAAAAACATTCAGTACTTC
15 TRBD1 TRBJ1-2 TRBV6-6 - CASSSSTGASYGYTF TGTGCCAGCAGTTCCTCAACAGGGGCAAGCTATGGCTACACCTTC
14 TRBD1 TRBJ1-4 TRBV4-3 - CASSRGTANEKLFF TGCGCCAGCAGCCGCGGGACAGCCAATGAAAAACTGTTTTTT
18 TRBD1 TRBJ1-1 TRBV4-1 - CASSQGGQGKISNTEAFF TGCGCCAGCAGCCAAGGGGGACAGGGGAAAATCTCGAACACTGAAGCTTTCTTT
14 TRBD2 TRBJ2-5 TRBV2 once CASTRGGRQETQYF TGTGCCAGCACCCGCGGGGGGCGACAAGAGACCCAGTACTTC
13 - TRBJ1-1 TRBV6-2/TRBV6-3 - CASRYTGNTEAFF TGTGCCAGCAGATACACAGGGAACACTGAAGCTTTCTTT
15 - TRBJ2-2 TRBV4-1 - CASSLGQLNTGELFF TGCGCCAGCAGCCTAGGACAGCTTAACACCGGGGAGCTGTTTTTT
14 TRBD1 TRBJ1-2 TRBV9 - CASSVGQGDYGYTF TGTGCCAGCAGCGTGGGACAGGGGGACTATGGCTACACCTTC
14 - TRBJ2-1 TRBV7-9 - CASSLPDLYNEQFF TGTGCCAGCAGCTTACCAGATTTGTACAATGAGCAGTTCTTC
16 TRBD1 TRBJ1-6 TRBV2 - CASSGTGVDYNSPLHF TGTGCCAGCAGTGGGACAGGGGTCGATTATAATTCACCCCTCCACTTT
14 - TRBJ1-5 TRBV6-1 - CASSQGSGNQPQHF TGTGCCAGCAGTCAGGGGTCTGGCAATCAGCCCCAGCATTTT
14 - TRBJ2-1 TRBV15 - CATSRAGSGNEQFF TGTGCCACCAGCAGAGCTGGTAGCGGAAATGAGCAGTTCTTC
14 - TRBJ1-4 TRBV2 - CASSDTRFSEKLFF TGTGCCAGCAGTGACACTCGATTTAGTGAAAAACTGTTTTTT
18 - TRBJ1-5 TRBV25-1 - CASSAHGTCYRNNQPQHF TGTGCCAGCAGCGCCCACGGGACATGCTATAGGAACAATCAGCCCCAGCATTTT
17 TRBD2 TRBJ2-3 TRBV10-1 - CASSGRKLAGLVDTQYF TGCGCCAGCAGTGGGCGAAAACTAGCGGGATTGGTCGATACGCAGTATTTT
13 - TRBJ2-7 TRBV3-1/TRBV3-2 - CASSPTSYYEQYF TGTGCCAGCAGCCCTACTTCTTACTACGAGCAGTACTTC
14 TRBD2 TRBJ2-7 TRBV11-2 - CASSFRLAGGEQYF TGTGCCAGCAGCTTCCGTCTAGCGGGAGGGGAGCAGTACTTC
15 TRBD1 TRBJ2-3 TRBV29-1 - CSVEETGGWADTQYF TGCAGCGTTGAGGAGACAGGGGGGTGGGCAGATACGCAGTATTTT